One and the same sample provided the 19 T cell receptor beta chains below, sequenced in a study of OX40 agonist ivuxolimab in advanced cancers. Assay: immunoSEQ multiplex PCR; the TCRdb copy retains only in-frame clones and omits some. Among roughly 80,000 clones listed, around 90% were seen once. The sample was CD4+ or CD8+ T cells sorted from blood, taken in a trial of the OX40 agonist ivuxolimab. The receptors originated from an adult with an advanced solid tumor such as melanoma, head and neck, liver or kidney cancer.

This clone was seen more than once but under ten times. The chain couples TRBV5-1 to TRBJ1-1; 7 bases agree with TRBD1. This CDR3 comprises 13 residues. V was pared by 2 bases and J by 3 bases, with 1 base of the junction left unmatched. The germline V gene has CDR1 SGHRS and CDR2 YFSETQ. DNA for the CDR3: TGCGCCAGCAGCTTCACAGGGGACACTGAAGCTTTCTTT. Translating gives CASSFTGDTEAFF.

This clone was observed a single time. The rearrangement links TRBV28 to TRBJ1-2, with D tentatively TRBD1 (5 bases). This CDR3 contains 12 residues. V shed 6 bases and J shed 8 bases, with 13 bases lying between them. Germline V gene sequence: CDR1 MDHEN, CDR2 SYDVKM. The CDR3 sequence: CASSLVRDGYTF. Here the CDR3 DNA reads TGTGCCAGCAGCTTAGTCAGGGACGGCTACACCTTC.

The chain employs TRBV5-5 and TRBJ2-7; possible D gene TRBD1, 6 bases. The CDR3 is 13 residues long. The V gene's germline CDR1 is SGHKS and CDR2 YYEKEE (reference sequence). With 3 bases removed from V and 6 bases from J, the gap between germline ends came to 13 bases. The CDR3 protein is CASSWGHFSEQYF. CDR3 nucleotide sequence: TGTGCCAGCAGCTGGGGACACTTTAGCGAGCAGTACTTC.

The chain links TRBV6-6 to TRBJ2-1; no clear D gene. CDR3 length: 13 residues. V dropped 4 bases and J dropped 5 bases, with 9 bases sitting between them. Per germline, CDR1 MNHNY and CDR2 SVGAGI (reference sequence). CDR3 sequence reads: CASSSDGNNEQFF. In DNA form, the CDR3 reads TGTGCCAGCAGTTCGGACGGAAACAATGAGCAGTTCTTC.

This chain links TRBV27 with TRBJ2-7; D call uncertain. This CDR3 is built from 13 residues. V gave up 1 base and J gave up 6 bases, with 10 bases separating them. Germline assignment: CDR1 MNHEY and CDR2 SMNVEV (reference sequence). CDR3 sequence reads: CASSLFRRSEQYF. CDR3 bases: TGTGCCAGCAGTTTATTCCGTCGATCCGAGCAGTACTTC.

The V and J genes are TRBV5-1 and TRBJ2-3; TRBD2 aligns across 8 bases. V trimming: 1 base; J trimming: 6 bases; junction bases outside the gene matches: 7. Germline V gene lookup returns CDR1 SGHRS and CDR2 YFSETQ. The CDR3 loop spans 15 amino acids. The CDR3 spells CASSLLRAGVDTQYF. In nucleotides, the CDR3 is TGCGCCAGCAGCTTGCTCCGAGCGGGGGTGGATACGCAGTATTTT.

A remark on this clone: The sample has other DNA sequences that encode this CDR3 too. The gene calls are TRBV15 and TRBJ2-5, with TRBD1 matching over 9 bases. The CDR3 totals 16 residues. The germline V gene encodes CDR1 LNHNV and CDR2 YYDKDF (reference sequence). V was pared by 5 bases and J by 4 bases, with 11 bases of the junction left unmatched. In DNA form, the CDR3 reads TGTGCCACCAGCCCCGTGGGACAGGGTTTCCGAGAGACCCAGTACTTC. This gives the protein CATSPVGQGFRETQYF.

This clone was counted a single time. The CDR3 nucleotides are TGTGCCAGCAGTGCCGCTACTAGGGAACAGTTCTTC. It yields the protein CASSAATREQFF. This chain uses TRBV6-5 with TRBJ2-1; a weak D match, TRBD2 (5 bases). V lost 5 bases, J lost 13 bases, and 15 bases lay in between. Germline values: CDR1 MNHEY, CDR2 SVGAGI. This CDR3 has 12 residues.

The CDR3 DNA reads TGTGCCAGCAGCTTAGGGGACAGGGGGCCCGGCCGTGAAAAACTGTTTTTT. The encoded protein is CASSLGDRGPGREKLFF. The chain is built from TRBV7-9 and TRBJ1-4; 12 nucleotides line up with TRBD1. The CDR3 totals 17 residues. Germline values: CDR1 SEHNR, CDR2 FQNEAQ (reference sequence). Losses at the gene ends were 1 base for V and 7 bases for J; bases not matched to a gene: 7.

This chain joins TRBV27 and TRBJ2-3, with 8 positions matching TRBD2. Germline loops: CDR1 MNHEY, CDR2 SMNVEV (reference sequence). The V and J ends lost 5 bases and 3 bases, in that order; junction bases with no gene match: 13. The CDR3 spans 17 residues. CDR3 protein: CASSDFSFGGRTDTQYF. The CDR3 DNA reads TGTGCCAGCAGTGATTTCTCCTTCGGCGGGAGGACAGATACGCAGTATTTT.

The chain uses TRBV4-1 and TRBJ2-1; 10 bases match TRBD1. CDR1 and CDR2 (germline): MGHRA, YSYEKL. CDR3 length: 15 amino acids. The junction had 7 bases not matched to a gene; V was cut back by 4 bases and J by 7 bases. The chain's CDR3 is CASSRRTGGLNEQFF. CDR3 nucleotides: TGCGCCAGCAGCCGCCGGACAGGGGGTTTGAATGAGCAGTTCTTC.

The rearrangement uses TRBV27 and TRBJ2-3, with 14 bases lining up with TRBD2. The V gene end was trimmed by 4 bases and the J gene end by 4 bases; junction bases not matched to a gene: 7. Germline values: CDR1 MNHEY, CDR2 SMNVEV (reference sequence). This CDR3 is built from 17 residues. The CDR3 here is CASSSLGTSGGSDTQYF. As DNA, the CDR3 is TGTGCCAGCAGTTCTTTGGGGACTAGCGGGGGTTCAGATACGCAGTATTTT.

This sequence joins TRBV7-7 and TRBJ2-2; the D gene is possibly TRBD2 (5 bases). The CDR3 runs 14 residues. Germline-derived CDR1 and CDR2 are SSHAT and FNYEAQ (reference sequence). This chain's CDR3 is CASRGHTNTGELFF. DNA for the CDR3: TGTGCTAGCCGAGGGCATACTAACACCGGGGAGCTGTTTTTT.

The genes are TRBV19 and TRBJ1-5; a weak D match, TRBD1 (5 bases). CDR1 is LNHDA, CDR2 SQIVND, per germline (reference sequence). Trimming left V 6 bases short and J 4 bases short, with 16 bases between. This CDR3 is built from 15 residues. The CDR3 coding sequence is TGTGCCAGTAGATTAGGATCAGGGACGAATCAGCCCCAGCATTTT. It is translated as CASRLGSGTNQPQHF.

The CDR3 region has the DNA TGTGCCAGCAGCGTAGGGCAGGGGGGTGGCTACACCTTC. It encodes CASSVGQGGGYTF. This sequence joins TRBV9 and TRBJ1-2, with TRBD1 matching over 7 bases. V shed 0 bases, J shed 7 bases, and the junction held 3 bases outside the gene matches. The CDR3 is 13 amino acids. Germline V gives CDR1 SGDLS, CDR2 YYNGEE.

J is TRBJ1-2 and V is TRBV7-8, with a possible D match to TRBD1 (5 bases). Germline loops: CDR1 SGHVS, CDR2 FQNEAQ. CDR3 length equals 16 residues. V lost 5 bases and J 2 bases, leaving 18 bases between the germline ends. CDR3 sequence (DNA): TGTGCCAGCAGCCCCCTCGAGGGGAGCTCCAACTATGGCTACACCTTC. Amino acid sequence: CASSPLEGSSNYGYTF.

The chain combines TRBV10-3 with TRBJ1-5; D is possibly TRBD1 (5 bases). This CDR3 has 14 residues. CDR1 and CDR2 from the germline V gene are ENHRY and SYGVKD. Trimming cost V 7 bases and J 1 base, with 11 bases left between them. CDR3 nucleotides: TGTGCCATCAAGGGGTTTGGGAGCAATCAGCCCCAGCATTTT. Translating gives CAIKGFGSNQPQHF.

This clone showed up just once. Other nucleotide sequences from this sample produce the same CDR3. This CDR3 is CASSGRELYEQYF. CDR3 in DNA: TGCGCCAGCAGCGGGAGGGAACTCTACGAGCAGTACTTC. The chain links TRBV5-1 to TRBJ2-7; the match to TRBD2 covers 7 bases. J was trimmed by 3 bases and V by 4 bases; bases with no gene match: 4. The CDR3 loop spans 13 amino acids. CDR1 is SGHRS, CDR2 YFSETQ, per germline.

This chain joins TRBV10-2 and TRBJ2-5; D gene ambiguous. The V and J ends lost 4 bases and 4 bases respectively, with 19 bases between them. CDR1 is WSHSY and CDR2 is SAAADI in the germline V gene. This CDR3 region has 16 residues. Written as DNA, the CDR3 is TGCGCCAGCAGTGTAGTGAGGAGATATCAAGGAGAGACCCAGTACTTC. It is translated as CASSVVRRYQGETQYF.